These T cell receptor beta chains were read from a single sample in a study of T cell responses to AZD1222 COVID-19 vaccine. The protocol was immunoSEQ multiplex PCR, while the TCRdb copy is restricted to in-frame clones and leaves out a portion. The sample holds 150,000 to 200,000 clones, roughly 94% seen once. The sample in question was peripheral blood, obtained on day 0 of AZD1222 vaccination. The receptors originated from an adult in good health. Both conserved end residues are part of each CDR3. The order of the fields is V gene, D gene, clone size, J gene, CDR3 DNA, CDR3 protein. A D gene is named only where the DNA matches it firmly. Rows give clone size only sometimes, using once, few, many, or a class for an expanded clone.

v_gene: TRBV11-2; d_gene: -; abundance: -; j_gene: TRBJ1-1; CDR3nt: TGTGCCAGCAGCTTATCCTCAGCGTACACTGAAGCTTTCTTT; CDR3aa: CASSLSSAYTEAFF
v_gene: TRBV6-5; d_gene: -; abundance: -; j_gene: TRBJ1-1; CDR3nt: TGTGCCAGCAGTTACAGTCGGGTGAGGAACACTGAAGCTTTCTTT; CDR3aa: CASSYSRVRNTEAFF
v_gene: TRBV19; d_gene: -; abundance: -; j_gene: TRBJ2-3; CDR3nt: TGTGCCAGTAGTATAGGGACAGATACGCAGTATTTT; CDR3aa: CASSIGTDTQYF
v_gene: TRBV7-6; d_gene: TRBD2; abundance: -; j_gene: TRBJ2-1; CDR3nt: TGTGCCAGCAGCTTAGGCGGGGGCTCCTACAATGAGCAGTTCTTC; CDR3aa: CASSLGGGSYNEQFF
v_gene: TRBV30; d_gene: TRBD1; abundance: -; j_gene: TRBJ1-5; CDR3nt: TGTGCCTGGTCGAGGACAGGGGATACTCCGCCCCAGCATTTT; CDR3aa: CAWSRTGDTPPQHF
v_gene: TRBV28; d_gene: TRBD1; abundance: -; j_gene: TRBJ1-5; CDR3nt: TGTGCCAGTCGGGGACAGGGGGCGCGGGGAGGCAATCAGCCCCAGCATTTT; CDR3aa: CASRGQGARGGNQPQHF
v_gene: TRBV10-2; d_gene: -; abundance: -; j_gene: TRBJ2-1; CDR3nt: TGCGCCAGCACGAGAGCGGAGAGCTCCTACAATGAGCAGTTCTTC; CDR3aa: CASTRAESSYNEQFF
v_gene: TRBV2; d_gene: TRBD1; abundance: -; j_gene: TRBJ1-2; CDR3nt: TGTGCCAGCGGGACAGGGACCAGTGGCTACACCTTC; CDR3aa: CASGTGTSGYTF
v_gene: TRBV24-1; d_gene: -; abundance: -; j_gene: TRBJ2-5; CDR3nt: TGTGCCACCAGTGATTTGCAATTTGGCCATCAAGAGACCCAGTACTTC; CDR3aa: CATSDLQFGHQETQYF
v_gene: TRBV27; d_gene: TRBD1; abundance: -; j_gene: TRBJ1-6; CDR3nt: TGTGCCGCCGCTGGGGGACAGGGAGGATCACCCCTCCACTTT; CDR3aa: CAAAGGQGGSPLHF
v_gene: TRBV30; d_gene: TRBD1; abundance: -; j_gene: TRBJ1-2; CDR3nt: TGTGCCTGGGACAGGGCGACAATGTATGGCTACACCTTC; CDR3aa: CAWDRATMYGYTF
v_gene: TRBV6-1; d_gene: -; abundance: -; j_gene: TRBJ2-6; CDR3nt: TGTGCCAGCAGTGTTTCCGCACTGAGCTCTGGGGCCAACGTCCTGACTTTC; CDR3aa: CASSVSALSSGANVLTF
v_gene: TRBV6-5; d_gene: -; abundance: -; j_gene: TRBJ2-5; CDR3nt: TGTGCCAGCAGTTACGGAGGTACCATACCCCAAGAGACCCAGTACTTC; CDR3aa: CASSYGGTIPQETQYF
v_gene: TRBV7-6; d_gene: TRBD2; abundance: -; j_gene: TRBJ2-7; CDR3nt: TGTGCCAGCAGCTTAGGGGGCGGGAGGGGATCCTACGAGCAGTACTTC; CDR3aa: CASSLGGGRGSYEQYF
v_gene: TRBV10-2; d_gene: -; abundance: -; j_gene: TRBJ1-5; CDR3nt: TGCGCCAGCAGCCAGGGAAAATACAATCAGCCCCAGCATTTT; CDR3aa: CASSQGKYNQPQHF
v_gene: TRBV7-9; d_gene: TRBD2; abundance: -; j_gene: TRBJ2-3; CDR3nt: TGTGCCAGCAGCTTGGCGGGAGGGCCGACGATGGATACGCAGTATTTT; CDR3aa: CASSLAGGPTMDTQYF
v_gene: TRBV6-5; d_gene: -; abundance: -; j_gene: TRBJ1-5; CDR3nt: TGTGCCAGCAGGACAGATCTACAGCCCCAGCATTTT; CDR3aa: CASRTDLQPQHF
v_gene: TRBV7-2; d_gene: -; abundance: -; j_gene: TRBJ2-2; CDR3nt: TGTGCCAGCAGCTTAGTCGGGGAGCTGTTTTTT; CDR3aa: CASSLVGELFF
v_gene: TRBV6-5; d_gene: -; abundance: -; j_gene: TRBJ1-2; CDR3nt: TGTGCCAGCAGTTACTCCCCCCCCGGGACCTATGGCTACACCTTC; CDR3aa: CASSYSPPGTYGYTF
v_gene: TRBV30; d_gene: TRBD1; abundance: few; j_gene: TRBJ1-1; CDR3nt: TGTGCCTGGGGACAGGGGGCCTCGAACACTGAAGCTTTCTTT; CDR3aa: CAWGQGASNTEAFF
v_gene: TRBV11-2; d_gene: -; abundance: -; j_gene: TRBJ2-2; CDR3nt: TGTGCCAGCAGCCAAACCGGGGCCGGGGAGCTGTTTTTT; CDR3aa: CASSQTGAGELFF
v_gene: TRBV7-2; d_gene: TRBD2; abundance: -; j_gene: TRBJ2-1; CDR3nt: TGTGCCAGCAGCTTACTTGGACTAGAGTCTGGGGAGCAGTTCTTC; CDR3aa: CASSLLGLESGEQFF
v_gene: TRBV7-9; d_gene: TRBD2; abundance: -; j_gene: TRBJ2-3; CDR3nt: TGTGCCAGCAGCCCCTTAGCGGGAGCGTCCACATATACGCAGTATTTT; CDR3aa: CASSPLAGASTYTQYF
v_gene: TRBV2; d_gene: -; abundance: -; j_gene: TRBJ1-6; CDR3nt: TGTGCCAGCAGCCAGGTTTTCGCCAGCTCCTATAATTCACCCCTCCACTTT; CDR3aa: CASSQVFASSYNSPLHF
v_gene: TRBV3-1/TRBV3-2; d_gene: TRBD1; abundance: -; j_gene: TRBJ1-2; CDR3nt: TGTGCCAGCAGTCGGGGACAGGGGGATGGCTACACCTTC; CDR3aa: CASSRGQGDGYTF
v_gene: TRBV9; d_gene: TRBD1; abundance: -; j_gene: TRBJ2-1; CDR3nt: TGTGCCAGCAGCCCAGTGGGCTCCGGGACAGGTGCGAACAATGAGCAGTTCTTC; CDR3aa: CASSPVGSGTGANNEQFF
v_gene: TRBV20-1; d_gene: TRBD2; abundance: -; j_gene: TRBJ2-7; CDR3nt: TGCAGTGCTAGTACGCCGGGACTAGACTTCCACGAGCAGTACTTC; CDR3aa: CSASTPGLDFHEQYF
v_gene: TRBV5-8; d_gene: -; abundance: -; j_gene: TRBJ2-7; CDR3nt: TGTGCCAGCAGCTTGGCCTACGAGCAGTACTTC; CDR3aa: CASSLAYEQYF
v_gene: TRBV4-1; d_gene: -; abundance: -; j_gene: TRBJ2-7; CDR3nt: TGCGCCAGCAGCCAAAGGAACTACGAGCAGTACTTC; CDR3aa: CASSQRNYEQYF
v_gene: TRBV2; d_gene: -; abundance: -; j_gene: TRBJ1-2; CDR3nt: TGTGCCAGCAGTGAAATTCGGGCACAGCCCAGAGGCTACACCTTC; CDR3aa: CASSEIRAQPRGYTF
v_gene: TRBV30; d_gene: -; abundance: -; j_gene: TRBJ2-7; CDR3nt: TGTGCCTGGAGTAGTATTAGCTACGAGCAGTACTTC; CDR3aa: CAWSSISYEQYF
v_gene: TRBV5-1; d_gene: -; abundance: once; j_gene: TRBJ2-1; CDR3nt: TGCGCCAGCAGCTCATCGACCGGGAATGAGCAGTTCTTC; CDR3aa: CASSSSTGNEQFF
v_gene: TRBV11-2; d_gene: -; abundance: -; j_gene: TRBJ2-5; CDR3nt: TGTGCCAGCAGCTTTGGGGGAAAGACCCAGTACTTC; CDR3aa: CASSFGGKTQYF
v_gene: TRBV11-1; d_gene: -; abundance: -; j_gene: TRBJ1-1; CDR3nt: TGTGCCAGCAGCTCTCAAGGCCTTAACACTGAAGCTTTCTTT; CDR3aa: CASSSQGLNTEAFF
v_gene: TRBV19; d_gene: -; abundance: -; j_gene: TRBJ1-1; CDR3nt: TGTGCCAGTATAGGGAGCACTGAAGCTTTCTTT; CDR3aa: CASIGSTEAFF
v_gene: TRBV3-1/TRBV3-2; d_gene: -; abundance: -; j_gene: TRBJ1-4; CDR3nt: TGTGCCAGCAGCCGAGACCAGGGCATTTGGGAAAAACTGTTTTTT; CDR3aa: CASSRDQGIWEKLFF
v_gene: TRBV28; d_gene: -; abundance: -; j_gene: TRBJ1-2; CDR3nt: TGTGCCAGCAGCCCAAACAGGGAGTGGGGGGTTGAAGGCTACACCTTC; CDR3aa: CASSPNREWGVEGYTF
v_gene: TRBV28; d_gene: -; abundance: -; j_gene: TRBJ1-5; CDR3nt: TGTGCCAGCAGTTTATGGGGGAGTCAGCCCCAGCATTTT; CDR3aa: CASSLWGSQPQHF
v_gene: TRBV7-9; d_gene: TRBD2; abundance: -; j_gene: TRBJ2-7; CDR3nt: TGTGCCAGCAGCTTAATTCCGGGGACTAGCGCCTACGAGCAGTACTTC; CDR3aa: CASSLIPGTSAYEQYF
v_gene: TRBV11-2; d_gene: TRBD1; abundance: -; j_gene: TRBJ1-4; CDR3nt: TGTGCCAGCAGCTTACGCGGGACAGATAATGAAAAACTGTTTTTT; CDR3aa: CASSLRGTDNEKLFF
v_gene: TRBV11-3; d_gene: -; abundance: -; j_gene: TRBJ2-1; CDR3nt: TGTGCCAGCAGCTTAGATTTCGGGAATGAGCAGTTCTTC; CDR3aa: CASSLDFGNEQFF
v_gene: TRBV19; d_gene: -; abundance: -; j_gene: TRBJ2-7; CDR3nt: TGTGCCAGTAGTAGATCCACCGGGACGGCATTTTACGAGCAGTACTTC; CDR3aa: CASSRSTGTAFYEQYF
v_gene: TRBV4-1; d_gene: TRBD1; abundance: -; j_gene: TRBJ2-2; CDR3nt: TGCGCCAGCAGCAAGCCCACGGGACAGAGCACCGGGGAGCTGTTTTTT; CDR3aa: CASSKPTGQSTGELFF
v_gene: TRBV27; d_gene: TRBD1; abundance: -; j_gene: TRBJ1-2; CDR3nt: TGTGCCAGCAGTTTAGCCCTCGGGACAGGGGACTATGGCTACACCTTC; CDR3aa: CASSLALGTGDYGYTF
v_gene: TRBV5-5; d_gene: TRBD1; abundance: -; j_gene: TRBJ1-1; CDR3nt: TGTGCCAGCAGCTTGACAGGGGCGAACACTGAAGCTTTCTTT; CDR3aa: CASSLTGANTEAFF
v_gene: TRBV11-2; d_gene: -; abundance: -; j_gene: TRBJ2-2; CDR3nt: TGTGCCAGCAGCCCCCCTGGGGCTAGCAGAACCGGGGAGCTGTTTTTT; CDR3aa: CASSPPGASRTGELFF
v_gene: TRBV7-9; d_gene: -; abundance: -; j_gene: TRBJ2-1; CDR3nt: TGTGCCAGCAGCCCTCCTCGACGGGAGCAGTTCTTC; CDR3aa: CASSPPRREQFF
v_gene: TRBV28; d_gene: -; abundance: once; j_gene: TRBJ2-7; CDR3nt: TGTGCCAGCAGGACCATGGCGGGGGCCCGATACGAGCAGTACTTC; CDR3aa: CASRTMAGARYEQYF
v_gene: TRBV6-5; d_gene: -; abundance: -; j_gene: TRBJ2-7; CDR3nt: TGTGCCAGCAGGTCGGTCATCGCTACCTACGAGCAGTACTTC; CDR3aa: CASRSVIATYEQYF
v_gene: TRBV6-5; d_gene: TRBD1; abundance: once; j_gene: TRBJ2-5; CDR3nt: TGTGCCAGCAAGACAGGGGGAACGGAGACCCAGTACTTC; CDR3aa: CASKTGGTETQYF
v_gene: TRBV18; d_gene: TRBD1; abundance: -; j_gene: TRBJ2-2; CDR3nt: TGTGCCAGCTCACCACGGGAAGAGGGGGCTAACACCGGGGAGCTGTTTTTT; CDR3aa: CASSPREEGANTGELFF
v_gene: TRBV27; d_gene: -; abundance: -; j_gene: TRBJ1-1; CDR3nt: TGTGCCAGCAGTTACGATTCGGGGAACACTGAAGCTTTCTTT; CDR3aa: CASSYDSGNTEAFF
v_gene: TRBV27; d_gene: -; abundance: -; j_gene: TRBJ2-7; CDR3nt: TGTGCCAGCAGCCCTGGGGTAGCGGACCTAAGGGGCTACGAGCAGTACTTC; CDR3aa: CASSPGVADLRGYEQYF
v_gene: TRBV28; d_gene: TRBD1; abundance: once; j_gene: TRBJ2-2; CDR3nt: TGTGCCAGCAGAGCCGGGACAGGGAGGACCGGGGAGCTGTTTTTT; CDR3aa: CASRAGTGRTGELFF
v_gene: TRBV5-6; d_gene: -; abundance: -; j_gene: TRBJ1-5; CDR3nt: TGTGCCAGCAGCGCCAGGGGATCGCGGCAGCCCCAGCATTTT; CDR3aa: CASSARGSRQPQHF
v_gene: TRBV19; d_gene: TRBD1; abundance: once; j_gene: TRBJ1-5; CDR3nt: TGTGCCAGTAGTATAGATCCCCCCAAGACAGGGGGCAATCAGCCCCAGCATTTT; CDR3aa: CASSIDPPKTGGNQPQHF
v_gene: TRBV30; d_gene: -; abundance: -; j_gene: TRBJ1-3; CDR3nt: TGTGCCTGGAGTGTAAGTTCAGGGTCCGGAAACACCATATATTTT; CDR3aa: CAWSVSSGSGNTIYF
v_gene: TRBV19; d_gene: TRBD1; abundance: -; j_gene: TRBJ1-5; CDR3nt: TGTGCCAGTAGTCTTCCAGGGGGTTATCAGCCCCAGCATTTT; CDR3aa: CASSLPGGYQPQHF
v_gene: TRBV4-1; d_gene: -; abundance: once; j_gene: TRBJ2-7; CDR3nt: TGCGCCAGCAGCCAAGGAGCCTACGAGCAGTACTTC; CDR3aa: CASSQGAYEQYF
v_gene: TRBV6-5; d_gene: -; abundance: -; j_gene: TRBJ1-5; CDR3nt: TGTGCCAGCAGAACTTCGTTGAATAGCAATCAGCCCCAGCATTTT; CDR3aa: CASRTSLNSNQPQHF